These 25 T cell receptor beta chains were all obtained from the same sample, sequenced in a study of monozygotic twins with inflammatory bowel disease. TCRdb reprocessed the 5' RACE reads, with one entry per CDR3 protein and no DNA. The sample table includes 350,000 to 550,000 distinct CDR3 sequences. Sequencing was done on a sample of blood. All receptors derive from a human donor with ulcerative colitis or Crohn's disease, or a healthy co-twin of an affected twin (not recorded which).

CDR3 sequence reads: CASTFRTGEQFF. The rearrangement links TRBV12-3 or TRBV12-4 to TRBJ2-1; lacking DNA, the TRBD1 call made by TCRdb goes unchecked. The CDR3 is 12 amino acids.

CDR3 in amino acids: CSARDGSYSNQPQHF. The chain has TRBV20-1 and TRBJ1-5. Looked up from germline, CDR1 is DFQATT and CDR2 is SNEGSKA (reference sequence). This CDR3 is built from 15 residues.

This chain uses TRBV7-2 with TRBJ2-1; the D call of TRBD2 rests on TCRdb alone, since no DNA is present to check it. Germline V gene sequence: CDR1 SGHTA, CDR2 FQGNSA. CDR3 length equals 17 residues. CDR3 sequence: CASRTKGTSGVVNEQFF.

The chain joins TRBV6-5 to TRBJ2-3. CDR3 length: 16 amino acids. Germline V gene sequence: CDR1 MNHEY, CDR2 SVGAGI. CDR3 residues: CASSYSSLGGADTQYF.

The V gene is TRBV4-2, the J gene TRBJ2-2; the TCRdb D gene call, TRBD2, has no DNA to confirm it. The germline CDR1 and CDR2 sequences are LGHNA and YNFKEQ. The length of the CDR3 is 19 residues. CDR3 loop: CASSPTSGGALGDTGELFF.

CDR3 in amino acids: CASSYSGYIENYGYTF. The chain has TRBV6-5 and TRBJ1-2. The CDR3 runs 16 residues. In germline, CDR1 is MNHEY, CDR2 SVGAGI.

The rearrangement uses TRBV11-2 and TRBJ2-3; absent DNA, TCRdb's TRBD1 call cannot be checked. Germline CDR1 SGHAT, CDR2 FQNNGV. CDR3 length equals 15 residues. This CDR3 reads CASSYDSGNTDTQYF. Looking up the rest from reference TRBV11-2 and TRBJ2-3 gives the full variable domain: EAGVAQSPRYKIIEKRQSVAFWCNPISGHATLYWYQQILGQGPKLLIQFQNNGVVDDSQLPKDRFSAERLKGVDSTLKIQPAKLEDSAVYLCASSYDSGNTDTQYFGPGTRLTVL.

The rearrangement uses TRBV7-2 and TRBJ2-7; TCRdb proposes TRBD2, but this gene call is untestable without DNA. This CDR3 is built from 15 residues. Per the germline V gene, CDR1 is SGHTA and CDR2 is FQGNSA. CDR3 protein: CASSLSGPPPYEQYF.

The chain is built from TRBV12-3 or TRBV12-4 and TRBJ2-6; TCRdb names TRBD2, which stays unverified in the absence of DNA. The CDR3 totals 17 residues. CDR3: CASSDTGPMGGANVLTF.

The chain couples TRBV7-2 to TRBJ1-5. From germline, CDR1 is SGHTA and CDR2 FQGNSA. There are 13 residues in the CDR3. The CDR3 protein is CASSFPDNQPQHF.

The CDR3 is CASTYMAGSYYGYTF. The chain has TRBV5-6 and TRBJ1-2. Germline CDR1 reads SGHDT; CDR2 reads YYEEEE. The CDR3 has 15 residues.

The chain links TRBV5-1 to TRBJ1-2; TCRdb proposes TRBD1, but this gene call is untestable without DNA. CDR1 and CDR2 (germline): SGHRS, YFSETQ. The CDR3 consists of 14 residues. Here the CDR3 reads CASSPGQGGYGYTF.

This sequence joins TRBV5-1 and TRBJ2-7; lacking DNA, the TRBD1 call made by TCRdb goes unchecked. The CDR3 is made up of 13 amino acids. Germline CDR1 reads SGHRS; CDR2 reads YFSETQ. The chain's CDR3 is CASSLKPQVEQYF.

The chain has TRBV11-2 and TRBJ2-1; TCRdb calls TRBD2, which cannot be checked without DNA. The germline gives CDR1 SGHAT, CDR2 FQNNGV. There are 18 residues in the CDR3. Here the CDR3 reads CASSLVLIATSGSNEQFF.

The chain's CDR3 is CASRGGELGANVLTF. The chain is built from TRBV7-2 and TRBJ2-6; TCRdb's D call, TRBD1, is unchecked because there is no DNA. This CDR3 is built from 15 residues. CDR1 is SGHTA, CDR2 FQGNSA, per germline.

This chain joins TRBV29-1 and TRBJ2-5; there is no DNA to check the TCRdb D call of TRBD2. The CDR3 consists of 14 residues. CDR1 SQVTM and CDR2 ANQGSEA come from the germline V gene. CDR3: CSVTRLAGKETQYF.

J is TRBJ2-7 and V is TRBV20-1; the TCRdb D gene call, TRBD1, has no DNA to confirm it. Germline loops: CDR1 DFQATT, CDR2 SNEGSKA (reference sequence). The CDR3 spans 17 residues. CDR3 in amino acids: CSASLAGGLGRAYEQYF.

CDR3 amino acids: CASSRQGSNYGYTF. The chain links TRBV6-1 to TRBJ1-2; TCRdb indicates TRBD1, and absent DNA this call remains unverified. The CDR3 extends over 14 amino acids. Germline V gene sequence: CDR1 MNHNS, CDR2 SASEGT.

This rearrangement joins TRBV12-3 or TRBV12-4 to TRBJ2-3; TCRdb lists TRBD2, though no DNA is available to test this call. This CDR3 has 16 residues. This CDR3 is CASRPGTSGGAGTQYF.

The rearrangement uses TRBV4-3 and TRBJ1-3; absent DNA, TCRdb's TRBD1 call cannot be checked. This CDR3 is 15 amino acids long. Germline CDR1 reads LGHNA; CDR2 reads YSLEER. The chain's CDR3 is CASSQGTGSGNTIYF.

The V call is TRBV11-1, the J call TRBJ2-6. The CDR3 length is 18 residues. CDR1 and CDR2 (germline): SGHAT, FQDESV (reference sequence). CDR3 residues: CASSLAGGRSSGANVLTF. Variable domain in full (rest from reference TRBV11-1 and TRBJ2-6): EAEVAQSPRYKITEKSQAVAFWCDPISGHATLYWYRQILGQGPELLVQFQDESVVDDSQLPKDRFSAERLKGVDSTLKIQPAELGDSAMYLCASSLAGGRSSGANVLTFGAGSRLTVL.

J is TRBJ1-2 and V is TRBV27. The CDR3 spans 15 residues. Germline CDR1 is MNHEY and CDR2 is SMNVEV (reference sequence). CDR3 residues: CASSPRGPTLYGYTF.

The chain carries TRBV20-1 and TRBJ1-2; TCRdb indicates TRBD1, and absent DNA this call remains unverified. CDR1 and CDR2 from the germline V gene are DFQATT and SNEGSKA (reference sequence). This CDR3 has 15 residues. The CDR3 spells CSATTERTGVFGYTF.

The V call is TRBV18, the J call TRBJ2-3; TCRdb's D gene call, TRBD2, goes unchecked for lack of DNA. The germline V gene has CDR1 KGHSH and CDR2 LQKENI. The CDR3 covers 15 residues. CDR3 sequence reads: CASSLTAVVTDTQYF.

CDR3 sequence: CVSSTSDIPWKLFF. The chain links TRBV12-3 or TRBV12-4 to TRBJ1-4; TCRdb's assignment of TRBD1 cannot be checked, as there is no DNA. The CDR3 runs 14 residues.